The T cell receptor (beta chain) under discussion was sequenced for a study of Ad26.COV2.S vaccination and SARS-CoV-2 variants (dated by TCRdb to the early 2020s). With regard to the full study: Sequencing of the TCRbeta repertoire served to evaluate the specificity and breadth of SARS-CoV-2-reactive T cell receptors following Ad26.COV2.S vaccination. A total of approximately 30 samples were included in the TCR-sequenced set, comprising about 20 Ad26.COV2.S vaccine recipients, 5 placebo recipients and 8 SARS-CoV-2 convalescent individuals.

The immunoSEQ Assay was used to sequence TCRbeta CDR3 regions. After extraction, genomic DNA underwent amplification by bias-controlled multiplex PCR, followed by high-throughput sequencing. The authors' pipeline ran thus. To quantify the absolute abundance of every unique TCRbeta CDR3 region, sequences were collapsed and filtered. T cell fraction was estimated by normalization of TCRbeta template counts to usable DNA, with usable DNA being measured through amplification of reference genes present in all nucleated cells. Repertoire TCRs were annotated as SARS-CoV-2-specific when V gene, CDR3 amino acid sequence and J gene were exactly matched to a known reactive TCR set. The reference SARS-CoV-2 TCR set was derived from MIRA and filtered for enrichment in COVID-19-positive ImmuneCODE repertoires, a step that removed public or cross-reactive TCRs. Drawing on the MIRA antigens, annotated TCRs were analysed further at the level of specific ORF or position within ORF. Breadth was defined as annotated unique rearrangements over total unique productive rearrangements; depth was the summed frequency of those rearrangements. Two-sided Wilcoxon rank-sum tests were used to compare TCR breadth between groups. What TCRdb holds here is the immuneACCESS table cut down to in-frame rearrangements. Part of the clones is not present; checked against another copy, under half of the missing clones reflect an unresolved V gene, and the others are unexplained. The V and J calls and clone size come from that table; D and trimming were worked out from the DNA. The sample table lists 300,000 to 400,000 clones, around 92% of them with a count of one. Around 4% of the sample goes to the ten largest clones.

Worth noting for this clone: Its recognized antigen is unknown. No quality values exist for individual bases; no much larger clone is one base distant.

The CDR3 spans 11 residues, from the cysteine through the phenylalanine. Only the CDR3 DNA stays, 33 bases, in frame from base 1. V gives up 8 bases and J gives up 11 bases, and the segment between their germline ends measures 13 bases. Here is what the overall study found, with its caveats: Compared with placebo recipients, Ad26.COV2.S recipients showed higher spike-specific TCR breadth (P = 0.0014). After vaccination, spike-specific CD8+ and CD4+ T cell responses were reported to show substantial breadth. Vaccine and placebo recipients had similar non-spike TCR breadth, a finding consistent with the vaccine containing only spike. According to the authors, total T cell responses may have been underestimated by the TCR breadth and depth analyses.

The time point label here, explained by the study, means: individuals recovered from natural SARS-CoV-2 infection. This receptor was taken from a human donor who had recovered from COVID-19. Here the chain combines TRBV12-3 or TRBV12-4 and TRBJ2-1; the D gene lacks a confident call. The sample here was peripheral blood, taken after recovery from COVID-19. The CDR3 amino acid sequence is: CASSITPKQFF. The DNA is TGTGCCAGCTCAATCACCCCGAAGCAGTTCTTC.